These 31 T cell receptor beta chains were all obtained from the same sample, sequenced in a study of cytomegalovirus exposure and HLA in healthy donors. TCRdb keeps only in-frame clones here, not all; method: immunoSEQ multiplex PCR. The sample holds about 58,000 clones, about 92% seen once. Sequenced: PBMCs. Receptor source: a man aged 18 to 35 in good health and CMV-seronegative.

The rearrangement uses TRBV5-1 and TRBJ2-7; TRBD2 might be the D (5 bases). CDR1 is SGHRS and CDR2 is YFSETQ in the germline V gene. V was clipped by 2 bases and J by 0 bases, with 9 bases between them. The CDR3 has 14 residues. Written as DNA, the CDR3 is TGCGCCAGCAGCTTCGCAGCGGACTCCTACGAGCAGTACTTC. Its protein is CASSFAADSYEQYF.

In DNA, the CDR3 is TGTGCCAGCAGCGTAATGGCGGGCAAGGGAACCGGGGAGCTGTTTTTT. It yields the protein CASSVMAGKGTGELFF. This chain joins TRBV9 and TRBJ2-2, with D possibly being TRBD2 (5 bases). The V and J ends lost 1 base and 5 bases respectively, with 15 bases between them. The CDR3 loop spans 16 amino acids. Per germline, CDR1 SGDLS and CDR2 YYNGEE.

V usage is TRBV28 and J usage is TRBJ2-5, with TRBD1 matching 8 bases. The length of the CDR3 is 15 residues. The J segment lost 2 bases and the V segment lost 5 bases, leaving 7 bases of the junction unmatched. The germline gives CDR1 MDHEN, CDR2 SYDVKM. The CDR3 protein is CASSRPGQVQETQYF. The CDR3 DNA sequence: TGTGCCAGCAGTCGGCCGGGACAGGTACAAGAGACCCAGTACTTC.

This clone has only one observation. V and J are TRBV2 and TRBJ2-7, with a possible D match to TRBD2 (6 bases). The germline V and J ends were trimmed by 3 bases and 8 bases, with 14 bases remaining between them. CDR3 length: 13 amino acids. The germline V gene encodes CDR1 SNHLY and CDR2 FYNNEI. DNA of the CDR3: TGTGCCAGCAGTGAGCGGGGAGCTACGCAGCAGTACTTC. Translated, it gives CASSERGATQQYF.

The CDR3 bases are TGCGCCAGCACACGGGGAGGGGGAGGAAACACAGATACGCAGTATTTT. Protein product: CASTRGGGGNTDTQYF. The chain carries TRBV4-1 and TRBJ2-3; D is perhaps TRBD2 (7 bases). V lost 7 bases, J lost 2 bases, and 19 bases lay in between. Germline CDR1 is MGHRA and CDR2 is YSYEKL. The CDR3 has 16 amino acids.

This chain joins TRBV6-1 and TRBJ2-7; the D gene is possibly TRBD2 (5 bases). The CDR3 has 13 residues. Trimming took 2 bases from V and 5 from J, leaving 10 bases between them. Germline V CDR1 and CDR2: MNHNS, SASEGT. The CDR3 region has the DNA TGTGCCAGCAGTGAACGGCGGGTCCACGAGCAGTACTTC. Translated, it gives CASSERRVHEQYF.

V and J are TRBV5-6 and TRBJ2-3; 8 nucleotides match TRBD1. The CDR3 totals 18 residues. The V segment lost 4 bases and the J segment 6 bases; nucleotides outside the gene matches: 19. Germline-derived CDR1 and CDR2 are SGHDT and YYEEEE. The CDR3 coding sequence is TGTGCCAGCAGCCCCGGCGGCGTCCCTTGGCAGGGGGCGGATACGCAGTATTTT. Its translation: CASSPGGVPWQGADTQYF. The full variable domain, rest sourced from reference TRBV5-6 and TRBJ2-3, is DAGVTQSPTHLIKTRGQQVTLRCSPKSGHDTVSWYQQALGQGPQFIFQYYEEEERQRGNFPDRFSGHQFPNYSSELNVNALLLGDSALYLCASSPGGVPWQGADTQYFGPGTRLTVL.

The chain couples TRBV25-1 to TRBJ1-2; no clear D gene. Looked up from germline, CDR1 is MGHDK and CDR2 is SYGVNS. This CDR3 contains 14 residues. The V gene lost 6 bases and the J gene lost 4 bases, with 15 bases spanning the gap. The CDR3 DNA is TGTGCCAGCAGACCTTCGGACTGGAGCTATGGCTACACCTTC. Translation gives CASRPSDWSYGYTF.

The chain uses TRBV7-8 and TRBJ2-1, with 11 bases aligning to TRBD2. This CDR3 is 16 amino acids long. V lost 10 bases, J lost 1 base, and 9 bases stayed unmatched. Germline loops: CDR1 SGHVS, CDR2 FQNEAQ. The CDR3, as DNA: TGTGCCACCTCGACTAGCGGGGAGATTTCCTACAATGAGCAGTTCTTC. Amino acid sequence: CATSTSGEISYNEQFF. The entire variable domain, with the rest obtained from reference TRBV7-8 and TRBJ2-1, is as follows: GAGVSQSPRYKVAKRGQDVALRCDPISGHVSLFWYQQALGQGPEFLTYFQNEAQLDKSGLPSDRFFAERPEGSVSTLKIQRTQQEDSAVYLCATSTSGEISYNEQFFGPGTRLTVL.

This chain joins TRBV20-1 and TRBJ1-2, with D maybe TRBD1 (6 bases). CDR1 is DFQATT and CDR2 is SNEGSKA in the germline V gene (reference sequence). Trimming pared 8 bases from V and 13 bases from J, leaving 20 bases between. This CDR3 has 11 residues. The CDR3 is CSPQRGPQGTF. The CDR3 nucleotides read TGCAGTCCCCAGCGGGGGCCCCAGGGCACCTTC.

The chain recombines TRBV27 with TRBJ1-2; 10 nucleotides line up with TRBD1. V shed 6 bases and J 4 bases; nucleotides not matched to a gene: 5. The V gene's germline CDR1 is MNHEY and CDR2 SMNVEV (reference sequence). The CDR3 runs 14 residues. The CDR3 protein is CASRRTGGSYGYTF. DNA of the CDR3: TGTGCCAGCAGGCGGACAGGGGGTAGCTATGGCTACACCTTC.

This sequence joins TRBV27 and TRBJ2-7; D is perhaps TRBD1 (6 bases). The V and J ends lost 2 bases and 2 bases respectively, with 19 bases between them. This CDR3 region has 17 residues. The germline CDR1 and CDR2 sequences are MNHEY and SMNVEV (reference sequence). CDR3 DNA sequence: TGTGCCAGCAGTTTAATAGGGGGTTATGGGGACCCCTACGAGCAGTACTTC. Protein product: CASSLIGGYGDPYEQYF.

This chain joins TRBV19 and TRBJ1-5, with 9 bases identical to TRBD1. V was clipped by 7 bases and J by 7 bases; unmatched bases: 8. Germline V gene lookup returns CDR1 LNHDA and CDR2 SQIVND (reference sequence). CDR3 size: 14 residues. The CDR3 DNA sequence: TGTGCCAGTAATCTCCGGACAGGGGAACAGCCCCAGCATTTT. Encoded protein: CASNLRTGEQPQHF.

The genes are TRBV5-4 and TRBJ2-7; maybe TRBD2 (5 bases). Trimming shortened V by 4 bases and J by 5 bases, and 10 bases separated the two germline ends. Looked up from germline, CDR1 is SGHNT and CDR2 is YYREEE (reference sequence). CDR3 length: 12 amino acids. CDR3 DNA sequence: TGTGCCAGCAGCAGAACTAGAGACGAGCAGTACTTC. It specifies CASSRTRDEQYF.

The CDR3, as DNA: TGTGCCAGCAGTTTATCCGCGGAGGGGACTGAAGCTTTCTTT. It specifies CASSLSAEGTEAFF. The J gene is TRBJ1-1, the V gene TRBV28, with TRBD1 as a possible D gene (5 bases). Trimming pared 1 base from V and 5 bases from J, leaving 11 bases between. This CDR3 is built from 14 residues. Germline CDR1 reads MDHEN; CDR2 reads SYDVKM.

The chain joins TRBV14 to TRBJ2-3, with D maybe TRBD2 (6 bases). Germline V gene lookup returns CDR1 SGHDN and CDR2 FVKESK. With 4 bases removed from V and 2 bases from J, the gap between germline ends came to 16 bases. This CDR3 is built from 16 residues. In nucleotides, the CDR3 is TGTGCCAGCAGCCCCGTATTCGGGGGAGACACAGATACGCAGTATTTT. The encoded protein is CASSPVFGGDTDTQYF.

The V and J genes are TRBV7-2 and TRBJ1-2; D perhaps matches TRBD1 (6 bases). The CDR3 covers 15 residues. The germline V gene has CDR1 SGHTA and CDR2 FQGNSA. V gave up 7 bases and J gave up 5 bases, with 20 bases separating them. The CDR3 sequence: CASILPTGQRYGYTF. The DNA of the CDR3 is TGTGCCAGCATCCTTCCCACGGGACAAAGATATGGCTACACCTTC.

This CDR3 is CASSEVIGTSSESTDTQYF. The CDR3 nucleotides read TGTGCCAGCAGTGAAGTTATAGGTACTAGCTCGGAAAGCACAGATACGCAGTATTTT. This rearrangement joins TRBV2 to TRBJ2-3; D possibly corresponds to TRBD2 (6 bases). The CDR3 is made up of 19 amino acids. The germline gives CDR1 SNHLY, CDR2 FYNNEI. The V end was cut by 1 base, the J end by 0 bases, with 20 bases between. The full variable domain, its missing parts supplied by reference TRBV2 and TRBJ2-3, is EPEVTQTPSHQVTQMGQEVILRCVPISNHLYFYWYRQILGQKVEFLVSFYNNEISEKSEIFDDQFSVERPDGSNFTLKIRSTKLEDSAMYFCASSEVIGTSSESTDTQYFGPGTRLTVL.

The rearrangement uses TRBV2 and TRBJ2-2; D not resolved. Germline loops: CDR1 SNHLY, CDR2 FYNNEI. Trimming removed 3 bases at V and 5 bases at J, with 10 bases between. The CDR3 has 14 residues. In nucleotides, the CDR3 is TGTGCCAGCAGTGATTCGTACCGGACCGGGGAGCTGTTTTTT. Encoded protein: CASSDSYRTGELFF.

The CDR3 sequence is CASSMQGSNQPQHF. Here the CDR3 DNA reads TGTGCCAGTAGTATGCAGGGGAGCAATCAGCCCCAGCATTTT. V usage is TRBV19 and J usage is TRBJ1-5, with D possibly matching TRBD1 (6 bases). With 3 bases removed from V and 1 base from J, the gap between germline ends came to 7 bases. CDR1 and CDR2 (germline): LNHDA, SQIVND (reference sequence). The CDR3 has 14 amino acids.

CDR3 amino acids: CAWSVPPRETGQGNEQYF. The CDR3 coding sequence is TGTGCCTGGAGTGTACCCCCCAGGGAGACGGGACAGGGTAACGAGCAGTACTTC. V is TRBV30 and J is TRBJ2-7, with 9 bases that match TRBD1. The ends lost 0 bases at V and 5 bases at J; junction bases unmatched: 17. The CDR3 extends over 18 amino acids. Germline V gives CDR1 GTSNPN, CDR2 SVGIG (reference sequence).

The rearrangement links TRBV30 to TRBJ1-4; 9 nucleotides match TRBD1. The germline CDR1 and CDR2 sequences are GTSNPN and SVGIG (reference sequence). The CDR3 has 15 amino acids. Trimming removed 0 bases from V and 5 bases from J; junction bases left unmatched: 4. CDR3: CAWSVTGGANEKLFF. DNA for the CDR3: TGTGCCTGGAGTGTAACAGGGGGCGCAAATGAAAAACTGTTTTTT. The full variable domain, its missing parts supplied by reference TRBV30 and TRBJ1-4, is SQTIHQWPATLVQPVGSPLSLECTVEGTSNPNLYWYRQAAGRGLQLLFYSVGIGQISSEVPQNLSASRPQDRQFILSSKKLLLSDSGFYLCAWSVTGGANEKLFFGSGTQLSVL.

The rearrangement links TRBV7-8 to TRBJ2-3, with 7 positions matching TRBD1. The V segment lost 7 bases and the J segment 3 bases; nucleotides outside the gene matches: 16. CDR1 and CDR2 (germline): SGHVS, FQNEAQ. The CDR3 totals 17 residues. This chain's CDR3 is CASINDRVIRSTDTQYF. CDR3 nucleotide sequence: TGTGCCAGCATCAACGACAGGGTAATACGGAGTACAGATACGCAGTATTTT.

The CDR3 is CASSMGTATNEKLFF. The CDR3 DNA reads as TGTGCCAGTAGTATGGGGACAGCAACTAATGAAAAACTGTTTTTT. The genes are TRBV19 and TRBJ1-4; 7 nucleotides match TRBD1. This CDR3 spans 15 amino acids. Looked up from germline, CDR1 is LNHDA and CDR2 is SQIVND (reference sequence). The ends lost 3 bases at V and 0 bases at J; junction bases unmatched: 1. Looking up the rest from reference TRBV19 and TRBJ1-4 gives the full variable domain: DGGITQSPKYLFRKEGQNVTLSCEQNLNHDAMYWYRQDPGQGLRLIYYSQIVNDFQKGDIAEGYSVSREKKESFPLTVTSAQKNPTAFYLCASSMGTATNEKLFFGSGTQLSVL.

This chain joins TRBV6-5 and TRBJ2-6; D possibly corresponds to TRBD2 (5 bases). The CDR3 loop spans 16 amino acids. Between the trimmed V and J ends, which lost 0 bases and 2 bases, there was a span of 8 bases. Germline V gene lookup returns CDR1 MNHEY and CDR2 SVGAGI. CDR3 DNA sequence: TGTGCCAGCAGTTACTCAGGACTCACTGGGGCCAACGTCCTGACTTTC. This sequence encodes CASSYSGLTGANVLTF.

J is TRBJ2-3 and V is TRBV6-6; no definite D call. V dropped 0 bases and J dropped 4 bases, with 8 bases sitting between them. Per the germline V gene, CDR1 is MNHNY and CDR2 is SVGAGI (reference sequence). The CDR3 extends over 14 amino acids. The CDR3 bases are TGTGCCAGCAGTTACTCGAATAGAGCAGATACGCAGTATTTT. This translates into CASSYSNRADTQYF.

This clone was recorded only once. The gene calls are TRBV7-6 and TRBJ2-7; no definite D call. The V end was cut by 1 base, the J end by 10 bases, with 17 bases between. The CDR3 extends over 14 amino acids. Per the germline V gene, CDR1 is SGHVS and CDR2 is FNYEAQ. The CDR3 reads CASSLEIGSTVQYF. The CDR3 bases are TGTGCCAGCAGCTTAGAAATTGGTAGTACGGTCCAGTACTTC.

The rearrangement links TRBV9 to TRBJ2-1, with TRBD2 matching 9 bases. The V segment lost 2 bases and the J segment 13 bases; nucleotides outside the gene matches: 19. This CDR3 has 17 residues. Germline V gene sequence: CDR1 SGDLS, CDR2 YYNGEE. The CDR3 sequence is CASSVGLPWVLAGQQFF. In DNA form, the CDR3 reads TGTGCCAGCAGCGTTGGCCTTCCCTGGGTCCTAGCGGGGCAACAGTTCTTC.

CDR3 sequence reads: CASRGSRGLWVEQYF. In DNA, the CDR3 is TGTGCCAGCAGGGGGTCGCGGGGGCTATGGGTCGAGCAGTACTTC. The chain employs TRBV28 and TRBJ2-7; tentative D call: TRBD2 (7 bases). CDR1 MDHEN and CDR2 SYDVKM come from the germline V gene. The length of the CDR3 is 15 residues. With 6 bases removed from V and 6 bases from J, the gap between germline ends came to 21 bases.

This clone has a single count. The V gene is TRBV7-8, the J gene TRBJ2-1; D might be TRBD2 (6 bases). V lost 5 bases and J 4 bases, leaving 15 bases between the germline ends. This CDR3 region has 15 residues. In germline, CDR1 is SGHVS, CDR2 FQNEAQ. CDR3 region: CASSSTRGIYNEQFF. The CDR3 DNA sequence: TGTGCCAGCAGCAGCACCCGCGGGATATACAATGAGCAGTTCTTC.

The DNA for the CDR3 is TGTGCCAGCAGAAAAGACAGGGCGAGCAATCAGCCCCAGCATTTT. Translated, it gives CASRKDRASNQPQHF. The chain combines TRBV6-5 with TRBJ1-5, with 7 bases lining up with TRBD1. V was clipped by 6 bases and J by 1 base; unmatched bases: 6. CDR1 is MNHEY, CDR2 SVGAGI, per germline. The CDR3 consists of 15 residues.